This T cell receptor beta chain was captured by sequencing in a study of blood T cells in healthy people across ages. A second PCR, run for roughly 7 to 12 cycles, used a sample-barcoded 5' primer plus a J-beta primer mix. TCRdb called the 5' RACE reads again in MiXCR, with one record for every CDR3 protein. The sample shows approximately 1.5 million distinct CDR3 sequences, approximately 42% of them seen only once. The source of this sequence is a young woman in good health. Sequencing used blood.

CDR3 protein: CSVFIGAETQYF. In DNA form, the CDR3 reads TGCAGCGTTTTTATAGGGGCCGAGACCCAGTACTTC. The chain uses TRBV29-1 and TRBJ2-5; maybe TRBD1 (5 bases). Germline-derived CDR1 and CDR2 are SQVTM and ANQGSEA. The CDR3 extends over 12 amino acids. V lost 5 bases and J lost 5, with 12 bases in between.